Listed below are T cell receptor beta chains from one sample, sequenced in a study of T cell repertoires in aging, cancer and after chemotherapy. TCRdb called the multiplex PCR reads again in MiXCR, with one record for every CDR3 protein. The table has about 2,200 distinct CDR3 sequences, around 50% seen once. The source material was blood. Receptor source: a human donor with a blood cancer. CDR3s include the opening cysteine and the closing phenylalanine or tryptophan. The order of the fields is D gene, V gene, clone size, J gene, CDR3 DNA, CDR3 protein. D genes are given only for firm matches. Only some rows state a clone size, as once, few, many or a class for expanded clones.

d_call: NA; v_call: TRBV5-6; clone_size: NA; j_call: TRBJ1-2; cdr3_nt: TGTGCCAGCGTCGGTGGCTACACCTTC; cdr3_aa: CASVGGYTF
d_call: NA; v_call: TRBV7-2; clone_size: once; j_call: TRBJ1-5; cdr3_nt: TGTGCCAGCAGCTTAGGAACTTTGCCCCAGCATTTT; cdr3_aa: CASSLGTLPQHF
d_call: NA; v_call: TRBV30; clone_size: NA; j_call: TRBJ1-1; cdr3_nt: TGTGCCTGGCACCCCGGACCGTTAAACACTGAAGCTTTCTTT; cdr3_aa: CAWHPGPLNTEAFF
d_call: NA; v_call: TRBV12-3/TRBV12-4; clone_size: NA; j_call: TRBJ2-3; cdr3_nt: TGTGCCAGCAGTTGGAGAGATACGCAGTATTTT; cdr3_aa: CASSWRDTQYF
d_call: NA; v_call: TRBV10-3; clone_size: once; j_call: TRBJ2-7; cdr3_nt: TGTGCCATCAGTGACGCGCTGGCCGAGCAGTACTTC; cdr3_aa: CAISDALAEQYF
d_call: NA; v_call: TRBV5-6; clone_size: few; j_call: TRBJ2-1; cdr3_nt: TGTGCCAGCAGCTTTGGCGTAAACTACAATGAGCAGTTCTTC; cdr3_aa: CASSFGVNYNEQFF
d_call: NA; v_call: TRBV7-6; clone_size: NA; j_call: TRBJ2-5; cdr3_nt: TGTGCCAGCAGCTTAGATTCTCTTCAAGAGACCCAGTACTTC; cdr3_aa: CASSLDSLQETQYF
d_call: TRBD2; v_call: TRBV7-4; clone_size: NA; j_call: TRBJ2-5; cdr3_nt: TGTGCCAGCAGTCGAGATAGCGGGAGGGCCGTAGGTTGGGAGACCCAGTACTTC; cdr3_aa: CASSRDSGRAVGWETQYF
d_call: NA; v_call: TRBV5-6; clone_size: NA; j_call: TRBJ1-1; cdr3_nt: TGTGCCAGCAGCCCCGGATACACTGAAGCTTTCTTT; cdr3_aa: CASSPGYTEAFF
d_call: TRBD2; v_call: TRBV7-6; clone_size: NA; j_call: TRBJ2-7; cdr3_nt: TGTGCCAGCAGCTTAGAGGTAGCGGGAGGTATCTACGAGCAGTACTTC; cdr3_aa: CASSLEVAGGIYEQYF
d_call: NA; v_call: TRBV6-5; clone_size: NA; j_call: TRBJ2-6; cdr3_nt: TGTGCCAGCAGTGAAGCAGGGGCTGGGGCCAACGTCCTGACTTTC; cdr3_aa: CASSEAGAGANVLTF
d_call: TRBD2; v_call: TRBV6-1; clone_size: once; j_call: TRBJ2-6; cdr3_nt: TGTGCCAGCTCACCAAGTGGGGGGGCTGGGGCCAACGTCCTGACTTTC; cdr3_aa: CASSPSGGAGANVLTF
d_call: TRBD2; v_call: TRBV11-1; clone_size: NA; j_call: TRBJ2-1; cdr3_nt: TGTGCCAGCAGCTTAGAGGGGTTAGCGGGAATCTATGAGCAGTTCTTC; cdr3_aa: CASSLEGLAGIYEQFF
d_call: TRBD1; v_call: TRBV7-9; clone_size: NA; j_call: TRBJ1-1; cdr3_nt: TGTGCCAGCAGACAACCGGGGACAGATAACACTGAAGCTTTCTTT; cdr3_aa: CASRQPGTDNTEAFF
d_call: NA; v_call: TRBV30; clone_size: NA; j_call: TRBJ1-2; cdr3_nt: TGTGCCTGGTCCCCGGGACCTGGCTACACCTTC; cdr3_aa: CAWSPGPGYTF
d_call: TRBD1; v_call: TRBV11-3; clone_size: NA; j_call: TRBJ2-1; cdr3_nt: TGTGCCAGCAGGGACAGGGTTTGGAATGAGCAGTTCTTC; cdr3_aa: CASRDRVWNEQFF
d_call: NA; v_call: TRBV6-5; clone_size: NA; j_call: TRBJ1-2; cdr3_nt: TGTGCCAGCGCTGCTGGAGTGGTTAACTATGGCTACACCTTC; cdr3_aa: CASAAGVVNYGYTF
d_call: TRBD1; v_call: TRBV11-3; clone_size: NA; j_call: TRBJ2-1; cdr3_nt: TGTGCCAGCAGCTTAGGGGGACAGAAGGGCAATGAGCAGTTCTTC; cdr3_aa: CASSLGGQKGNEQFF